The sequence of this TCR beta chain was determined in a study of radiation and T cells in renal cell carcinoma. This clone has a single count. The sample's time point: blood 2 weeks post-SBRT. Treatment denoted: 15 Gy SBRT to primary tumor, nephrectomy 4 weeks later. This CDR3 contains 14 residues. The germline gives CDR1 LNHDA, CDR2 SQIVND (reference sequence). The junction had 2 bases not matched to a gene; V was cut back by 3 bases and J by 0 bases. Sequenced by immunoSEQ multiplex PCR; TCRdb stores in-frame clones only, minus some. This table holds more than 65,000 clones, 65% to 90% found once. The specimen was blood, collected from a patient whose treatment included radiotherapy and nephrectomy. The TCR comes from a woman aged 45-60 years with renal cell carcinoma. The chain joins TRBV19 to TRBJ2-7, with 7 positions matching TRBD1. This CDR3 is CASSIGTDSYEQYF. In DNA, the CDR3 is TGTGCCAGTAGTATCGGGACAGACTCCTACGAGCAGTACTTC.